This T cell receptor beta chain was sequenced during a study of early T cells in non-severe SARS-CoV-2 infection. The overall study: RNA in bulk from unsorted whole blood was sequenced, and chains were unpaired. Study conclusions and caveats: Private and CD4 specificities were missed by VDJdb matching, which favored anti-spike CD8 responses.

cDNA molecules, individually, were tagged with unique molecular identifiers. Using its own MiXCR run on the 5' RACE reads, TCRdb lists one record per CDR3 protein. The table includes some 100,000 distinct CDR3 sequences, approximately 14% detected once. Deletions cut 6 bases from V and 4 bases from J, with 9 bases between. The CDR3 extends over 12 amino acids. This clonotype has a count of ten or more. What it recognizes is unknown. Sequencing was performed on whole blood. The source of this sequence is an adult who was a healthcare worker with PCR-confirmed SARS-CoV-2 infection or an uninfected control (not recorded which). The chain has TRBV12-3 or TRBV12-4 and TRBJ1-1; D remains ambiguous. CDR3 loop: CASSHGRTEAFF. DNA for the CDR3: TGTGCCAGCAGCCATGGACGCACTGAAGCTTTCTTT.